The rows below give T cell receptor beta chains drawn from one sample of a study of blood T cell repertoires in COVID-19. The data were produced by immunoSEQ multiplex PCR, yet TCRdb's version contains in-frame clones alone and is incomplete. The data contain some 73,000 clones, around 90% of them seen just once; the ten biggest clones take up 6.9%. Sequencing was done on a sample of peripheral blood. The receptor source for this set is a human donor in a cohort sampled during active COVID-19. The CDR3 runs from the conserved cysteine through the conserved F or W. D genes are given only for firm matches. Some rows have no size entry. The others give once, few or many, or a class for an expanded clone.

clone_size cdr3_length j_call d_call v_call cdr3_nt cdr3_aa
many 13 TRBJ1-2 TRBD1 TRBV19 TGTGCCAGTAGGGTCGACAGGGATTATGGCTACACCTTC CASRVDRDYGYTF
NA 17 TRBJ1-5 TRBD1 TRBV6-2/TRBV6-3 TGTGCCAGCAGTTACCAAATCCGACAGGGCGGTAATCAGCCCCAGCATTTT CASSYQIRQGGNQPQHF
NA 18 TRBJ2-3 NA TRBV7-9 TGTGCCAGCAGTCCTCCCGAGGTCCGGGACACTAGCACAGATACGCAGTATTTT CASSPPEVRDTSTDTQYF
once 13 TRBJ2-7 NA TRBV7-6 TGTGCCAGCAGCTTAGCCCAGGGGCGCGAGCAGTACTTC CASSLAQGREQYF
NA 13 TRBJ2-3 NA TRBV27 TGTGCCAGCAGTTCCCAGACAGAGGCTACGCAGTATTTT CASSSQTEATQYF
NA 15 TRBJ1-1 NA TRBV4-1 TGCGCCAGCAGCCAAGAGGGGGGTTTGACCACTGAAGCTTTCTTT CASSQEGGLTTEAFF
NA 15 TRBJ1-5 NA TRBV28 TGTGCCAGCAGTCTCTATGGGAGGGGATTTCAGCCCCAGCATTTT CASSLYGRGFQPQHF
NA 15 TRBJ2-1 TRBD2 TRBV19 TGTGCCAGTAGTATAGGGGGGGGACCTTACAATGAGCAGTTCTTC CASSIGGGPYNEQFF
NA 11 TRBJ2-7 NA TRBV29-1 TGCAGCGTTTCGGAGACCTACGAGCAGTACTTC CSVSETYEQYF
NA 16 TRBJ2-3 NA TRBV5-6 TGTGCCAGCAGCTTTAGACTAGTCGCGAGCACAGATACGCAGTATTTT CASSFRLVASTDTQYF
NA 13 TRBJ2-7 NA TRBV11-3 TGTGCCAGCAGCCCTACAGGGTTCTACGAGCAGTACTTC CASSPTGFYEQYF
NA 16 TRBJ2-2 TRBD1 TRBV7-8 TGTGCCAGCAGCCCCCGAGGACAGGGCGGCACCGGGGAGCTGTTTTTT CASSPRGQGGTGELFF
NA 19 TRBJ2-1 TRBD2 TRBV3-1/TRBV3-2 TGTGCCAGCACTTCATGGAGTACTAGCGGGGATAGCTCCTACAATGAGCAGTTCTTC CASTSWSTSGDSSYNEQFF
NA 15 TRBJ2-7 TRBD2 TRBV9 TGTGCCAGCAGCGTAGAAAGCGGGGGAGACTACGAGCAGTACTTC CASSVESGGDYEQYF
NA 12 TRBJ1-1 NA TRBV29-1 TGCAGCGCATTGGGCAAGAACACTGAAGCTTTCTTT CSALGKNTEAFF
NA 14 TRBJ1-1 TRBD1 TRBV28 TGTGCCAGCAGATGGACAGGGGGCGAGAGGGTAGCTTTCTTT CASRWTGGERVAFF
NA 14 TRBJ1-2 NA TRBV27 TGTGCCAGCAGTTTATTAGGAGGGCCTGATGGCTACACCTTC CASSLLGGPDGYTF
NA 13 TRBJ1-5 NA TRBV7-8 TGTGCCAGCAGCTTAGGTGAGGATCAGCCCCAGCATTTT CASSLGEDQPQHF
NA 14 TRBJ1-2 NA TRBV7-2 TGTGCCAGCAGCTTAGCGAGGGTTACTTATGGCTACACCTTC CASSLARVTYGYTF
NA 14 TRBJ2-4 NA TRBV24-1 TGTGCCACCAGTGACCGAAGGGGGAAAAACATTCAGTACTTC CATSDRRGKNIQYF
NA 15 TRBJ2-2 TRBD1 TRBV6-1 TGTGCCAGCAGTGATTACAGGGGCGATCGCGGGGAGCTGTTTTTT CASSDYRGDRGELFF
NA 17 TRBJ2-7 TRBD2 TRBV24-1 TGTGCCACCAGTGATACCCTACTAGCGGGGGCCGGCGACGAGCAGTACTTC CATSDTLLAGAGDEQYF
NA 17 TRBJ2-3 NA TRBV21-1 TGTGCCAGCAGCACCCGAGGGGGACTAGCGGGGGAAGATACGCAGTATTTT CASSTRGGLAGEDTQYF
NA 15 TRBJ2-6 NA TRBV28 TGTGCCAGCAGTTTAACCAGGGCTGGGGCCAACGTCCTGACTTTC CASSLTRAGANVLTF
once 14 TRBJ1-5 NA TRBV29-1 TGCAGCGTTGCCGCCGGTCAGGGGAGAAAGCCCCAGCATTTT CSVAAGQGRKPQHF
NA 15 TRBJ1-5 TRBD1 TRBV30 TGTGCCTGGAGTACAGGGGGCAGGTGGAGTCAGCCCCAGCATTTT CAWSTGGRWSQPQHF
once 16 TRBJ1-3 TRBD1 TRBV5-1 TGCGCCAGCAGCTGGGGACAGGGGGGCTCTGGAAACACCATATATTTT CASSWGQGGSGNTIYF
NA 15 TRBJ2-2 TRBD2 TRBV19 TGTGCCAGTAGGCTTCTAGCGGGGGGTGCCGGGGAGCTGTTTTTT CASRLLAGGAGELFF
NA 15 TRBJ1-5 TRBD1 TRBV4-2 TGTGCCAGCAGCCAAGCCGTACAGGGGGATCAGCCCCAGCATTTT CASSQAVQGDQPQHF
NA 14 TRBJ2-1 NA TRBV5-4 TGTGCCAGCAGCTTGGAACTAGTCAACAATGAGCAGTTCTTC CASSLELVNNEQFF
NA 16 TRBJ1-1 NA TRBV18 TGTGCCAGCTCACCACCTGGGCAGGCGAGGAACACTGAAGCTTTCTTT CASSPPGQARNTEAFF
NA 15 TRBJ2-6 NA TRBV2 TGTGCCAGCACGCAGGGACAAACTGGGGCCAACGTCCTGACTTTC CASTQGQTGANVLTF
NA 17 TRBJ1-5 TRBD1 TRBV4-2 TGTGCCAGCAGCCAAGATATCGGGGACAGGGGGGCCGAGCCCCAGCATTTT CASSQDIGDRGAEPQHF
NA 19 TRBJ2-3 TRBD2 TRBV28 TGTGCCAGCAGTTTACGGCCGGGACTAGCGGGGGGACGCACAGATACGCAGTATTTT CASSLRPGLAGGRTDTQYF
once 17 TRBJ1-2 NA TRBV28 TGTGCCAGCAGCAGCACAGCGGGGGGGGGCGCATTGTATGGCTACACCTTC CASSSTAGGGALYGYTF
NA 14 TRBJ2-3 NA TRBV19 TGTGCCAGTAGGGACGGACAGTACACAGATACGCAGTATTTT CASRDGQYTDTQYF
NA 13 TRBJ2-3 NA TRBV5-1 TGCGCCAGCAGGCAACAGAGCACAGATACGCAGTATTTT CASRQQSTDTQYF
NA 13 TRBJ1-1 NA TRBV19 TGTGCCAGTAGTGGGTCAGGGAACACTGAAGCTTTCTTT CASSGSGNTEAFF
once 16 TRBJ1-5 TRBD1 TRBV4-1 TGCGCCAGCAGCCATCCCAGACAGGGGCGGAATCAGCCCCAGCATTTT CASSHPRQGRNQPQHF
NA 13 TRBJ2-7 NA TRBV27 TGTGCCAGCAGCCTCGGGCGGGTGTCGGAGCAGTACTTC CASSLGRVSEQYF
NA 15 TRBJ2-7 TRBD2 TRBV10-2 TGCGCCAGCAGTCCAACTAGCGGGGGCCCCTACGAGCAGTACTTC CASSPTSGGPYEQYF
few 14 TRBJ1-1 NA TRBV7-2 TGTGCCAGCAGCTTTAGCACAGGCTCGGGCGAAGCTTTCTTT CASSFSTGSGEAFF
NA 16 TRBJ2-1 TRBD2 TRBV5-4 TGTGCCAGCAGCTTGGGAGGGACTAGCGGGGGCAATGAGCAGTTCTTC CASSLGGTSGGNEQFF